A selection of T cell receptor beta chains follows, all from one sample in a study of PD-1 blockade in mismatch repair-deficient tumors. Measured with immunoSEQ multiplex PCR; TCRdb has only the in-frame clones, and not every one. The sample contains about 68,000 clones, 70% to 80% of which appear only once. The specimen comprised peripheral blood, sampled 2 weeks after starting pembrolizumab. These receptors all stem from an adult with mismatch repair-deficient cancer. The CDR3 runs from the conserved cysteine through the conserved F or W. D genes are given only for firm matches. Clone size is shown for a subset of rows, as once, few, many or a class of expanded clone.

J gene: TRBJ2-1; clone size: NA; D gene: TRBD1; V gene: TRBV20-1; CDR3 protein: CSAQGVNEQFF; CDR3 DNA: TGCAGTGCTCAGGGGGTTAATGAGCAGTTCTTC
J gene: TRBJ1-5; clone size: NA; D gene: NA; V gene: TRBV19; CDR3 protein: CASSMSPGAHSNQPQHF; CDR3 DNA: TGTGCCAGTAGTATGTCACCGGGTGCTCATAGCAATCAGCCCCAGCATTTT
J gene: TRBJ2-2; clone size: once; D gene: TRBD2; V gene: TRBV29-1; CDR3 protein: CSFTTSGVAGELFF; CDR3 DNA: TGCAGCTTTACCACTAGCGGGGTGGCCGGGGAGCTGTTTTTT
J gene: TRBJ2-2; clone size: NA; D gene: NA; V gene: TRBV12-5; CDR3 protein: CASGTRRDTGELFF; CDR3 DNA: TGTGCTAGTGGTACTAGAAGGGACACCGGGGAGCTGTTTTTT
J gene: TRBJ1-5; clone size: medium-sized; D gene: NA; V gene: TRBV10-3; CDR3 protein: CAISESGGINQPQHF; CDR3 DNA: TGTGCCATCAGTGAGTCAGGGGGAATCAATCAGCCCCAGCATTTT
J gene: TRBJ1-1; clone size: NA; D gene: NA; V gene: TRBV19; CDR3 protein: CASSIGQARMNTEAFF; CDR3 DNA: TGTGCCAGTAGTATCGGGCAGGCACGAATGAACACTGAAGCTTTCTTT
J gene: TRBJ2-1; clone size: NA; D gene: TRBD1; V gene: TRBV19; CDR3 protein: CASSTAGGAYNEQFF; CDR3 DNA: TGTGCCAGTAGTACGGCAGGGGGAGCGTACAATGAGCAGTTCTTC
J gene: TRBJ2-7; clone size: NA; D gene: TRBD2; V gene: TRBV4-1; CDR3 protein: CASSQDQLADSYEQYF; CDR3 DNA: TGCGCCAGCAGCCAAGATCAACTAGCGGATTCCTACGAGCAGTACTTC
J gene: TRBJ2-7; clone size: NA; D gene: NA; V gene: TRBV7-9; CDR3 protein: CASSLGPSTEQYF; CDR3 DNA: TGTGCCAGCAGCTTAGGGCCTAGTACCGAGCAGTACTTC
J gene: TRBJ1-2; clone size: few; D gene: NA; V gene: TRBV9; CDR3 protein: CASAAGDGPYGYTF; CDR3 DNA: TGTGCCAGCGCGGCTGGGGACGGTCCCTATGGCTACACCTTC
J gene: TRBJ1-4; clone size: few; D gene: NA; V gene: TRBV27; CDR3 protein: CASSLSRTQKKLFF; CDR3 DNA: TGTGCCAGCAGTTTATCCCGGACCCAGAAAAAACTGTTTTTT
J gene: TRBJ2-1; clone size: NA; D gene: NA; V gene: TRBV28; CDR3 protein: CASTKTLATPGNEQFF; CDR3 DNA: TGTGCCAGCACCAAGACCCTAGCGACGCCTGGCAATGAGCAGTTCTTC
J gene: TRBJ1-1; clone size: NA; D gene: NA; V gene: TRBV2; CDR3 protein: CASSELQNTEAFF; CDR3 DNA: TGTGCCAGCAGTGAATTACAGAACACTGAAGCTTTCTTT
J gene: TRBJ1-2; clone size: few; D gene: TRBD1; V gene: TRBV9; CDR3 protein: CASSVGTGDNYGYTF; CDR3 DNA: TGTGCCAGCAGCGTCGGGACAGGTGATAACTATGGCTACACCTTC
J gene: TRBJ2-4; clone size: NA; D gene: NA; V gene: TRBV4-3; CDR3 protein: CASSQGLLAKNIQYF; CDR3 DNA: TGCGCCAGCAGCCAAGGACTGCTAGCCAAAAACATTCAGTACTTC
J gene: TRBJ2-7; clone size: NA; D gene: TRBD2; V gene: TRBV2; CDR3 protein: CASGWTSGTYEQYF; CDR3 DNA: TGTGCCAGCGGATGGACTAGCGGGACCTACGAGCAGTACTTC
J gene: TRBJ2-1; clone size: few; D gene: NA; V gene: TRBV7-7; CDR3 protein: CASSLDLYNEQFF; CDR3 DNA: TGTGCTAGCAGCTTAGACCTATACAATGAGCAGTTCTTC
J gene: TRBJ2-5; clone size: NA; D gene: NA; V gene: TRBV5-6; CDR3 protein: CASTPGGLQETQYF; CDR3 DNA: TGTGCCAGCACCCCCGGGGGCCTTCAAGAGACCCAGTACTTC
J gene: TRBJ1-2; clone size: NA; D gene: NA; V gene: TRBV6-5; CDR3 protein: CASSPRGVANYGYTF; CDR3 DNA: TGTGCCAGCAGTCCTCGAGGGGTAGCCAACTATGGCTACACCTTC
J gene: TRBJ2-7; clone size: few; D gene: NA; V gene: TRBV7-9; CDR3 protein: CASSSSEGYEQYF; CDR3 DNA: TGTGCCAGCAGCTCATCAGAAGGCTACGAGCAGTACTTC
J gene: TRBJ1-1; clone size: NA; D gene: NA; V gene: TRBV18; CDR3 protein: CASSRVNTEAFF; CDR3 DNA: TGTGCCAGCTCACGAGTGAACACTGAAGCTTTCTTT
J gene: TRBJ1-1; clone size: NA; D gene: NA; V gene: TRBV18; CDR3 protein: CASSTDTEAFF; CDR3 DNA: TGTGCCAGCTCAACCGACACTGAAGCTTTCTTT
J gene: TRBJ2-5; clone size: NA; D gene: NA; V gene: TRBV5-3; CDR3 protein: CARIGVQETQYF; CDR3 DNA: TGTGCCAGAATTGGGGTTCAGGAGACCCAGTACTTC